This note documents a single T cell receptor beta chain sequence. This entry comes from a study of control samples from healthy donors and cancer patients. The data were produced by immunoSEQ multiplex PCR, yet TCRdb's version contains in-frame clones alone and is incomplete. The sample holds 150,000 to 200,000 clones, roughly 91% seen once. The CDR3 totals 14 residues. From germline, CDR1 is MNHEY and CDR2 SVGEGT. V dropped 1 base and J dropped 3 bases, with 9 bases sitting between them. This chain uses TRBV6-2 or TRBV6-3 with TRBJ1-2; D remains unclear. The sample comprised blood. The receptor's source is a woman in her thirties in good health. CDR3 DNA: TGTGCCAGCAGTTACTACTGGACGGACTATGGCTACACCTTC. The encoded protein is CASSYYWTDYGYTF.